Listed here are 12 T cell receptor beta chains from one sample, sequenced in a study of shared clonotypes between healthy human individuals. TCRdb keeps only in-frame clones here, not all; method: immunoSEQ multiplex PCR. The sample consists of approximately 2,300,000 clones, around 93% of them appearing once. The sample was naive CD4+ T cells from PBMCs. The subset is: CD45RA+ positively selected. The source of these receptors is a man aged 18 to 30 in good health. Some clones in this sample may be carry-over from other donors' samples.

Here the CDR3 DNA reads TGTGCCAGCAGCTTAGTACCCGGCCTAAAGGGTGAAAAACTGTTTTTT. It specifies CASSLVPGLKGEKLFF. This chain joins TRBV7-2 and TRBJ1-4, with unresolved D. Germline V gene data show CDR1 as SGHTA and CDR2 as FQGNSA. The CDR3 consists of 16 residues. The V and J ends lost 1 base and 7 bases respectively, with 16 bases between them.

The CDR3 region is CASSLRTGKVTEAFF. The CDR3 DNA reads TGCGCCAGCAGCCTGAGGACAGGGAAAGTCACTGAAGCTTTCTTT. V and J are TRBV5-1 and TRBJ1-1, with TRBD1 matching 8 bases. With 4 bases clipped from V and 4 bases from J, the junction kept 9 bases outside the gene matches. The CDR3 is 15 residues long. CDR1 and CDR2 from the germline V gene are SGHRS and YFSETQ.

This chain uses TRBV5-4 with TRBJ2-2, with D tentatively TRBD2 (5 bases). V was cut by 5 bases and J by 1 base, with 9 bases left in between. The CDR3 contains 14 residues. Germline assignment: CDR1 SGHNT and CDR2 YYREEE (reference sequence). The DNA of the CDR3 is TGTGCCAGCAGACAGAGCGGGAACACCGGGGAGCTGTTTTTT. Translating it yields CASRQSGNTGELFF.

The V call is TRBV4-3, the J call TRBJ1-2; D remains ambiguous. V dropped 0 bases and J dropped 7 bases, with 12 bases sitting between them. The CDR3 is made up of 14 amino acids. Germline assignment: CDR1 LGHNA and CDR2 YSLEER. CDR3 loop: CASSQDWRSGGYTF. In nucleotides, the CDR3 is TGCGCCAGCAGCCAAGATTGGCGATCGGGTGGCTACACCTTC.

This clone appeared once. The V and J genes are TRBV5-1 and TRBJ1-2; TRBD1 matches at 10 bases. This CDR3 is built from 15 residues. Germline V gene data show CDR1 as SGHRS and CDR2 as YFSETQ. J was trimmed by 5 bases and V by 3 bases; bases with no gene match: 7. The CDR3 loop is CASSSDRGLGYGYTF. CDR3 in DNA: TGCGCCAGCAGCTCTGACAGGGGGCTTGGTTATGGCTACACCTTC.

J is TRBJ2-7 and V is TRBV28, with TRBD1 matching 7 bases. Germline values: CDR1 MDHEN, CDR2 SYDVKM. The junction had 10 bases not matched to a gene; V was cut back by 6 bases and J by 5 bases. CDR3 length: 14 amino acids. CDR3 nucleotides: TGTGCCAGCAGCGTGGACAGGTCCACCAACGAGCAGTACTTC. Residues: CASSVDRSTNEQYF.

The chain is built from TRBV6-1 and TRBJ2-7; possibly TRBD1 for D (8 bases). In germline, CDR1 is MNHNS, CDR2 SASEGT. V lost 6 bases to trimming and J lost 5 bases, with 20 bases between them. The CDR3 extends over 15 amino acids. The CDR3 sequence is CASRQGGPRGNEQYF. CDR3 DNA: TGTGCCAGCAGACAGGGGGGGCCCAGGGGGAACGAGCAGTACTTC.

The chain uses TRBV5-8 and TRBJ1-5, with a tentative D call TRBD1 (6 bases). The length of the CDR3 is 13 residues. Germline CDR1 SGHTS, CDR2 YDEGEE. Trimming removed 1 base from V and 12 bases from J, with 14 bases in between. DNA for the CDR3: TGTGCCAGCAGCTTGCAGGGGCTCCAGAGCCAGCATTTT. It codes for CASSLQGLQSQHF.

The V gene is TRBV11-2, the J gene TRBJ2-6; weak D call: TRBD2 (6 bases). In germline, CDR1 is SGHAT, CDR2 FQNNGV. V lost 5 bases and J 3 bases, leaving 11 bases between the germline ends. The CDR3 totals 15 residues. CDR3 nucleotides: TGTGCCAGCAGCCTTTGGGGAGGTGGGGCCAACGTCCTGACTTTC. This translates into CASSLWGGGANVLTF.

This clone was seen only a few times. The CDR3 DNA follows: TGCGCCAGCAGCCCATATAGCCAGGCCGGGGTAAACACTGAAGCTTTCTTT. It codes for CASSPYSQAGVNTEAFF. The chain is built from TRBV5-1 and TRBJ1-1; D remains unclear. Germline CDR1 is SGHRS and CDR2 is YFSETQ. V was cut by 4 bases and J by 2 bases, with 21 bases left in between. The length of the CDR3 is 17 residues.

This rearrangement joins TRBV28 to TRBJ2-5, with D perhaps TRBD1 (5 bases). Trimming removed 6 bases at V and 1 base at J, with 12 bases between. Germline loops: CDR1 MDHEN, CDR2 SYDVKM. This CDR3 is built from 14 residues. The CDR3, as DNA: TGTGCCAGCAGCCCACAGGTTCTCCAAGAGACCCAGTACTTC. This sequence encodes CASSPQVLQETQYF.

This clone was detected only once. V usage is TRBV6-5 and J usage is TRBJ2-5; TRBD2 might be the D (6 bases). Germline CDR1 is MNHEY and CDR2 is SVGAGI. The ends were cut back, 4 bases at V and 1 base at J, with 10 bases in the middle. The length of the CDR3 is 14 residues. CDR3 nucleotide sequence: TGTGCCAGCAGTTGGCTGGGGGGCCAAGAGACCCAGTACTTC. It codes for CASSWLGGQETQYF.